This entry features one T cell receptor (beta chain) sequence. Its matching antigen is unknown. Assay used: immunoSEQ multiplex PCR; TCRdb lists only in-frame clones, some missing. The data contain 75,000 to 85,000 clones, about nine tenths of them seen just once; the ten biggest clones take up 24%. V dropped 6 bases and J dropped 3 bases, with 18 bases sitting between them. Germline loops: CDR1 MDHEN, CDR2 SYDVKM. The CDR3 totals 16 residues. This entry is derived from a study of T cell responses to AZD1222 COVID-19 vaccine. The study, taken as a whole, reports: Breadth and depth of Spike-specific TCRs rose after two AZD1222 doses. The donor group comprised mostly white British people and more females; the analysis possibly underestimated clonal diversity.

The chain couples TRBV28 to TRBJ1-3; D is possibly TRBD1 (5 bases). Sequencing was performed on peripheral blood, taken on day 0 of AZD1222 vaccination. The sequence came from an adult in good health. CDR3 in amino acids: CASSPGPPNFGNTIYF. CDR3 in DNA: TGTGCCAGCAGCCCGGGACCTCCCAACTTTGGAAACACCATATATTTT.